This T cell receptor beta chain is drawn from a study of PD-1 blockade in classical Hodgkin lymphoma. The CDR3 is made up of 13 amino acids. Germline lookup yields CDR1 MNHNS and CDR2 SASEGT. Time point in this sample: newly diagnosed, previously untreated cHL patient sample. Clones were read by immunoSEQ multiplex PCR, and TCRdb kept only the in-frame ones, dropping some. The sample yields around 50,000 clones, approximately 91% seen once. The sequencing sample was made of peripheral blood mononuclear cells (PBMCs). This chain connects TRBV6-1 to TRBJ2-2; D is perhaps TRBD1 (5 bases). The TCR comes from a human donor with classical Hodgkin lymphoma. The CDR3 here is CATQRDSTGELFF. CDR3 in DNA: TGTGCAACCCAGCGTGACAGCACCGGGGAGCTGTTTTTT.